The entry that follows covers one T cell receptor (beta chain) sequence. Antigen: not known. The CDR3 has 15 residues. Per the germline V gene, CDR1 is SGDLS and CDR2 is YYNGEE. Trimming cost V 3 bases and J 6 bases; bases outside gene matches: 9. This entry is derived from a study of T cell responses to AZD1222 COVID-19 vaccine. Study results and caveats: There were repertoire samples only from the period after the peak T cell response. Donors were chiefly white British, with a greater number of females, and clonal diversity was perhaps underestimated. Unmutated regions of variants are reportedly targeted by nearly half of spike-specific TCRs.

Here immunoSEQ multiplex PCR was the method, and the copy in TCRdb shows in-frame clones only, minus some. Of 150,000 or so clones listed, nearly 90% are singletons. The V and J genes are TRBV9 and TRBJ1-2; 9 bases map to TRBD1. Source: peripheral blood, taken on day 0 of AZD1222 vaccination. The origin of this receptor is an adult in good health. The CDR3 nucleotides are TGTGCCAGCAGCGCGAGGACAGGGGAAGCCGATGGCTACACCTTC. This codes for CASSARTGEADGYTF. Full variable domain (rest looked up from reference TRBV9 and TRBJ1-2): DSGVTQTPKHLITATGQRVTLRCSPRSGDLSVYWYQQSLDQGLQFLIQYYNGEERAKGNILERFSAQQFPDLHSELNLSSLELGDSALYFCASSARTGEADGYTFGSGTRLTVV.